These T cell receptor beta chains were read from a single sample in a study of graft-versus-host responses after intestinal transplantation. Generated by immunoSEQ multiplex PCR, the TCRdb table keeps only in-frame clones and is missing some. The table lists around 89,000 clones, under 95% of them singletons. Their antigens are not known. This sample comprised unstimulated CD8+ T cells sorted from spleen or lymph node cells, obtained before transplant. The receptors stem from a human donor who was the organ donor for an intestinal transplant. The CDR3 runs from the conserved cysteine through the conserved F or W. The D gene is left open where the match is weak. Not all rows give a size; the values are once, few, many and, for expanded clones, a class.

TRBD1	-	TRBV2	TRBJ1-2	TGTGCCAGCAGCGGAACAGGGGGCATACGGAGCGGCTACACCTTC	CASSGTGGIRSGYTF
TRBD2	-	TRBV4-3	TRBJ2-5	TGCGCCAGCAGCCAAGAGGGGACTAGCGGCCAAGAGACCCAGTACTTC	CASSQEGTSGQETQYF
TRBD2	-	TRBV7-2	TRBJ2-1	TGTGCCAGCAGCTTAGGAGCGGGGGGAATTTACAATGAGCAGTTCTTC	CASSLGAGGIYNEQFF
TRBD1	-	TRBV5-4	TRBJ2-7	TGTGCCAGCAGCCATGGGACAGGGAAGGGCTACGAGCAGTACTTC	CASSHGTGKGYEQYF
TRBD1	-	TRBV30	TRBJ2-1	TGTGCCTGGACGCCCGGGACAGCTAGATCCTACAATGGGCAGTTCTTC	CAWTPGTARSYNGQFF
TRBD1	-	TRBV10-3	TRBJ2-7	TGTGCCATCAGTGAGACCTTGACAGGGGGCTTAAGAAACGAGCAGTACTTC	CAISETLTGGLRNEQYF
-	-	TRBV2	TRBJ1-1	TGTGCCAGCAGTGAACTACAGCTGAACACTGAAGCTTTCTTT	CASSELQLNTEAFF
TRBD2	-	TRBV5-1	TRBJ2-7	TGCGCCAGCAGCTTGGCCGGGACTAGCATCGACGAGCAGTACTTC	CASSLAGTSIDEQYF
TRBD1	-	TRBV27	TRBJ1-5	TGTGCCAGCAGCCTTTACAGGGGAATCCAGCCCCAGCATTTT	CASSLYRGIQPQHF
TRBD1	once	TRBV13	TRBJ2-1	TGTGCCAGCAGCTCGACAGGGGCTGAGCAGTTCTTC	CASSSTGAEQFF
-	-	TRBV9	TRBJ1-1	TGTGCCAGCAGCCTCAGGACGGGGGAAGCTTTCTTT	CASSLRTGEAFF
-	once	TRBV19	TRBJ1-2	TGTGCCAGTAGTATAGGGGCCGATGGCTACACCTTC	CASSIGADGYTF
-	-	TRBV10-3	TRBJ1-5	TGTGCCATCAGTGAGTCCGACAGTCCGGGGCCCCAGCATTTT	CAISESDSPGPQHF
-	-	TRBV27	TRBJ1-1	TGTGCCAGCAGTTGGGCAGGAACGCATACTGAAGCTTTCTTT	CASSWAGTHTEAFF
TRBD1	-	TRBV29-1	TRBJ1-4	TGCAGCTTCAGGACAGGGTCTAATGAAAAACTGTTTTTT	CSFRTGSNEKLFF
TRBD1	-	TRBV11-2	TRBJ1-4	TGTGCCAGCCGAGAACAGGGGGAACTGTTTTTT	CASREQGELFF
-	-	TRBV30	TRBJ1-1	TGTGCCTGGTCAGTGAACACTGAAGCTTTCTTT	CAWSVNTEAFF
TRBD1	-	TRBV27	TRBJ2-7	TGTGCCAGCAGTCCCGGGACAGGGGGGTACTACGAGCAGTACTTC	CASSPGTGGYYEQYF
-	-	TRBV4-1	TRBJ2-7	TGCGCCAGCAGCCCACTCCCTGCTTATAACTCCTACGAGCAGTACTTC	CASSPLPAYNSYEQYF
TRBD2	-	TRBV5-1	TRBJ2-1	TGCGCCAGCAGCGGTCCGGGACTAGCGGGGGGGAATGAGCAGTTCTTC	CASSGPGLAGGNEQFF
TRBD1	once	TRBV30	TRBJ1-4	TGTGCCTGGAGCGCCCCAGGGACAGCAACTAATGAAAAACTGTTTTTT	CAWSAPGTATNEKLFF
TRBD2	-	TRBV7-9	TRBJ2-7	TGTGCCAGCAGCGGGACTAGCGGGGGGGCGTCCCCCTACGAGCAGTACTTC	CASSGTSGGASPYEQYF
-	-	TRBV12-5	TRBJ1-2	TGTGCTAGTGGTCTATCCCCGACAGCGCTATATGGCTACACCTTC	CASGLSPTALYGYTF
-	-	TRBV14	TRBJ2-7	TGTGCCAGCAGCCATACTAGCCTCAACGAGCAGTACTTC	CASSHTSLNEQYF
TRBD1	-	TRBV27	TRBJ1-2	TGTGCCAGCAGTTTCGGACAGGGATGGTATGGCTACACCTTC	CASSFGQGWYGYTF
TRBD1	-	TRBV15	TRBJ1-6	TGTGCCACCAGCAGTCGGGACAGGGGGTCTAATTCACCCCTCCACTTT	CATSSRDRGSNSPLHF
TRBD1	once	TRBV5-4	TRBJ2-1	TGTGCCAGCAGTACCGACAGGGGGCCAAGATACAATGAGCAGTTCTTC	CASSTDRGPRYNEQFF
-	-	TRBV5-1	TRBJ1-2	TGCGCCAGCAGTGGACATTCTAACTATGGCTACACCTTC	CASSGHSNYGYTF
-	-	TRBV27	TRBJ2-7	TGTGCCAGCACAGGTAGGGGGGAGCAGTACTTC	CASTGRGEQYF
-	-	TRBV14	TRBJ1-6	TGTGCCAGCAGCCAAGCTGCTGGGAGGGTGAGTTCACCCCTCCATTTT	CASSQAAGRVSSPLHF
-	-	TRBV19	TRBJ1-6	TGTGCCAGTACCCAAGGGGTCGGAAATTCACCCCTCCACTTT	CASTQGVGNSPLHF
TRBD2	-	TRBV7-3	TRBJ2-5	TGTGCCAGCAGTCCGGGACGGGGACTAGCGGTTTACCAAGAGACCCAGTACTTC	CASSPGRGLAVYQETQYF
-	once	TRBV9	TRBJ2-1	TGTGCCAGCAGCGTAGGGCAGGGGAATGGCAATGAGCAGTTCTTC	CASSVGQGNGNEQFF
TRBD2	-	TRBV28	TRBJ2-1	TGTGCCAGCAGTTTAAGTAGCGGGGGGGCCTACAATGAGCAGTTCTTC	CASSLSSGGAYNEQFF
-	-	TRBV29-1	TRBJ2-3	TGCAGCGTTGTGGTGGGCGCAGATACGCAGTATTTT	CSVVVGADTQYF
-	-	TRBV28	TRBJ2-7	TGTGCCAGCAGTTCCACAGGGCCCTACGAGCAGTACTTC	CASSSTGPYEQYF
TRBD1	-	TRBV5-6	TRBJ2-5	TGTGCCAGCAGCTTTGCGACAGGGGGCCAAGAGACCCAGTACTTC	CASSFATGGQETQYF
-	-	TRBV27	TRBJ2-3	TGTGCCAGCAGTTCCATATCTAGCACAGATACGCAATATTTT	CASSSISSTDTQYF
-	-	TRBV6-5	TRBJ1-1	TGTGCCAGCAGTGCTACAGTACCCTTTGAAGCTTTCTTT	CASSATVPFEAFF
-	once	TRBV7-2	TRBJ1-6	TGTGCCAGCAGCTTAGTGCCGCCCAGCTCCTATAATTCACCCCTCCACTTT	CASSLVPPSSYNSPLHF
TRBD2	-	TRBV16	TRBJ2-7	TGTGCCAGCAGCCAATCCGGGACTAGTTCGTCCGAGCAGTACTTC	CASSQSGTSSSEQYF
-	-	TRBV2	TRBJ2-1	TGTGCCAGCAGGAGGAGGCAGAATGAGCAGTTCTTC	CASRRRQNEQFF
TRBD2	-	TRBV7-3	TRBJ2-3	TGTGCCAGCAGCTTGTTCTCCGGGGGGGGAGGCACAGATACGCAGTATTTT	CASSLFSGGGGTDTQYF
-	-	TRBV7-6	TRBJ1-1	TGTGCCAGCAGCTTAGCCCAGAACACTGAAGCTTTCTTT	CASSLAQNTEAFF